The next 6 T cell receptor beta chains were all read from a single sample in a study of blood T cell repertoires in COVID-19. Assay: immunoSEQ multiplex PCR; the TCRdb copy retains only in-frame clones and omits some. The top ten hold 5.2% of the sample, which has 200,000 to 250,000 clones, approximately 78% seen once. The sample consisted of peripheral blood. These receptor sequences come from a woman aged 70-85 years with COVID-19, enrolled during active disease.

The chain is built from TRBV5-4 and TRBJ1-1, with a tentative D call TRBD1 (5 bases). The V and J ends lost 5 bases and 7 bases respectively, with 24 bases between them. CDR1 and CDR2 (germline): SGHNT, YYREEE (reference sequence). CDR3 length: 16 residues. The CDR3 bases are TGTGCCAGCAGTTTACGCCCGGGGGTATCTGTTCTTGAAGCTTTCTTT. Translated, it gives CASSLRPGVSVLEAFF.

V and J are TRBV7-9 and TRBJ1-2; TRBD1 matches at 8 bases. The CDR3 sequence is 13 residues long. CDR1 is SEHNR and CDR2 is FQNEAQ in the germline V gene (reference sequence). V shed 4 bases and J 7 bases; nucleotides not matched to a gene: 5. The CDR3 nucleotides read TGTGCCAGCAGCTACGGACAGGGAGGTGGCTACACCTTC. Translating gives CASSYGQGGGYTF.

The chain combines TRBV7-9 with TRBJ2-3, with D possibly being TRBD2 (5 bases). Per germline, CDR1 SEHNR and CDR2 FQNEAQ (reference sequence). The CDR3 extends over 15 amino acids. The V end lost 2 bases, the J end lost 5 bases, and 14 bases lay between the germline ends. Written as DNA, the CDR3 is TGTGCCAGCAGCTTAAAAGTGGGAGTACGAGATACGCAGTATTTT. Encoded protein: CASSLKVGVRDTQYF.

This clone was counted a single time. The CDR3 loop is CASSFVGTSGADTQYF. CDR3 coding DNA: TGTGCCAGCAGCTTCGTCGGGACTAGCGGGGCAGATACGCAGTATTTT. The rearrangement joins TRBV7-2 to TRBJ2-3; 13 bases map to TRBD2. With 3 bases clipped from V and 4 bases from J, the junction kept 4 bases outside the gene matches. Per germline, CDR1 SGHTA and CDR2 FQGNSA. The CDR3 runs to 16 residues. The complete variable domain, with remaining parts taken from reference TRBV7-2 and TRBJ2-3, reads GAGVSQSPSNKVTEKGKDVELRCDPISGHTALYWYRQSLGQGLEFLIYFQGNSAPDKSGLPSDRFSAERTGGSVSTLTIQRTQQEDSAVYLCASSFVGTSGADTQYFGPGTRLTVL.

This sequence joins TRBV6-5 and TRBJ1-5; D is possibly TRBD1 (5 bases). The germline V and J ends were trimmed by 2 bases and 3 bases, with 8 bases remaining between them. Germline CDR1 MNHEY, CDR2 SVGAGI. The CDR3 loop spans 14 amino acids. The CDR3 here is CASSYTGVNQPQHF. Here the CDR3 DNA reads TGTGCCAGCAGTTACACAGGCGTCAATCAGCCCCAGCATTTT.

This chain uses TRBV3-1 (or the pseudogene TRBV3-2) with TRBJ2-1; 11 bases map to TRBD2. In germline, CDR1 is LGHDT, CDR2 YNNKEL (reference sequence). The CDR3 is made up of 19 amino acids. Unmatched junction bases numbered 11, after V lost 4 bases and J lost 0 bases. The CDR3 sequence is CASSPFGSGRDSSYNEQFF. DNA for the CDR3: TGTGCCAGCAGCCCCTTTGGTAGCGGGAGGGACAGCTCCTACAATGAGCAGTTCTTC.